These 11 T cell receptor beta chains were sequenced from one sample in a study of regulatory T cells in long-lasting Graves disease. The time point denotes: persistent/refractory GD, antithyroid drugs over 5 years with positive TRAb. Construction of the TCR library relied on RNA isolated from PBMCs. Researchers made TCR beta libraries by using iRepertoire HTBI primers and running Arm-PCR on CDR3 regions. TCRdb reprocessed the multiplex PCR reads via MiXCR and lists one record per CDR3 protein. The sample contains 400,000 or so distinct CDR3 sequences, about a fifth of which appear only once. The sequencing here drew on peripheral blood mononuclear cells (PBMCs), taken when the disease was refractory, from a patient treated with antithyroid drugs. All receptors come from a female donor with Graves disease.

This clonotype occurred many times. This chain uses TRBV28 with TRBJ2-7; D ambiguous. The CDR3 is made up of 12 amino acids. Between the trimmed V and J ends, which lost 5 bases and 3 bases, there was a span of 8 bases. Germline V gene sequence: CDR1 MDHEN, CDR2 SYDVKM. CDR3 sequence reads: CASSDDDYEQYF. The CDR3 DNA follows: TGTGCCAGCAGTGATGATGACTACGAGCAGTACTTC. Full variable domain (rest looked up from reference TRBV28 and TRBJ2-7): DVKVTQSSRYLVKRTGEKVFLECVQDMDHENMFWYRQDPGLGLRLIYFSYDVKMKEKGDIPEGYSVSREKKERFSLILESASTNQTSMYLCASSDDDYEQYFGPGTRLTVT.

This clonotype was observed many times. The CDR3 loop is CASSIDTAREAYGYTF. The CDR3 DNA is TGTGCCAGCAGTATTGACACTGCTAGAGAGGCTTATGGCTACACCTTC. J is TRBJ1-2 and V is TRBV28; D is uncertain. V gave up 5 bases and J gave up 5 bases, with 21 bases separating them. The CDR3 has 16 residues. Germline lookup yields CDR1 MDHEN and CDR2 SYDVKM.

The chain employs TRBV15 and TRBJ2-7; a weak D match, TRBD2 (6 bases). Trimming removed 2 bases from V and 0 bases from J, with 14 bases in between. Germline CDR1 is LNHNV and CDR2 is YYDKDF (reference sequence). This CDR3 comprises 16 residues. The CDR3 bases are TGTGCCACCAGCAGACTTAGCGGAGGGAGCTCCTACGAGCAGTACTTC. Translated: CATSRLSGGSSYEQYF.

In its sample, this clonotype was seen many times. The CDR3 DNA follows: TGTGCCTGGCGCTCGATGTGGCCGTTCACTAATGAAAAACTGTTTTTT. Amino acids: CAWRSMWPFTNEKLFF. J is TRBJ1-4 and V is TRBV30; D gene unclear. Germline V lookup: CDR1 GTSNPN, CDR2 SVGIG (reference sequence). Trimming took 5 bases from V and 2 from J, leaving 18 bases between them. The CDR3 has 16 residues.

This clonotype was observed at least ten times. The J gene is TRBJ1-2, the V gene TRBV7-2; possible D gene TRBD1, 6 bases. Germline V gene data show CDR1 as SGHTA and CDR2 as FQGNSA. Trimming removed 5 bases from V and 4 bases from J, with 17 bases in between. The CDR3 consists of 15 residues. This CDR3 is CASSPDAGASYGYTF. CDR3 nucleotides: TGTGCCAGCAGCCCCGACGCAGGGGCCTCCTATGGCTACACCTTC.

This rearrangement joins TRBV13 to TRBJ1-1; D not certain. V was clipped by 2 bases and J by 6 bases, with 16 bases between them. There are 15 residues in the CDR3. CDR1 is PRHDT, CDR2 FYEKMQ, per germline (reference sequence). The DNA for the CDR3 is TGTGCCAGCAGCTTATCCGCCCCCGGTGTACCTGAAGCTTTCTTT. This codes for CASSLSAPGVPEAFF.

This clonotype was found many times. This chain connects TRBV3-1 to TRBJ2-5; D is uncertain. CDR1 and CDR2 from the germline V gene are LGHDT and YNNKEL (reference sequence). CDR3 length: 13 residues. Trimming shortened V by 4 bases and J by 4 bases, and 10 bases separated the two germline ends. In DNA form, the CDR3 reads TGTGCCAGCAGCCCCACAATTCTAGAGACCCAGTACTTC. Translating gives CASSPTILETQYF.

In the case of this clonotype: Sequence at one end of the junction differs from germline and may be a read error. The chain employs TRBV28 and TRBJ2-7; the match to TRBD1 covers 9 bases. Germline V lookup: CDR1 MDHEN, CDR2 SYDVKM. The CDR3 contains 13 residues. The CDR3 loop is CASVPGQGYERYF. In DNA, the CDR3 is TGTGCCAGCGTACCGGGACAGGGCTACGAGCGGTACTTC.

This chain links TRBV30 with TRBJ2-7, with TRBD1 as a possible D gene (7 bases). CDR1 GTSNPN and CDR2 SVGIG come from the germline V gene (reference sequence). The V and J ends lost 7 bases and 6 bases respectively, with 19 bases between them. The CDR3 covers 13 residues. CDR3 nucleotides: TGTGCCTTACGGGGGACAGTGAATGGCGAGCAGTACTTC. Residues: CALRGTVNGEQYF.

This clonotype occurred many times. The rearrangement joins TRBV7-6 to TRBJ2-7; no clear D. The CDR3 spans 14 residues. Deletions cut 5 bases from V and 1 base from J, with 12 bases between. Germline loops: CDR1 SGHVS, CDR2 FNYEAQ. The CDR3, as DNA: TGTGCCAGCAGCCCACTGTCAGGTTCCTACGAGCAGTACTTC. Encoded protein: CASSPLSGSYEQYF.

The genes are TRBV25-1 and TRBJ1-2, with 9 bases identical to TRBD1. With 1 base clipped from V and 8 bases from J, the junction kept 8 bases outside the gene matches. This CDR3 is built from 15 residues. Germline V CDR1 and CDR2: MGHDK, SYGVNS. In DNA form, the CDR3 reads TGTGCCAGCAGTGAATCCACAGGGGGCAGATCGGGCTACACCTTC. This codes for CASSESTGGRSGYTF.